In this sample, the clone carrying this T cell receptor beta chain turned up a few times. V was pared by 4 bases and J by 5 bases, with 13 bases between. This CDR3 is 13 amino acids long. The germline CDR1 and CDR2 sequences are SQVTM and ANQGSEA. Sorted populations all had greater than 95% purity. Expressed TCRB transcripts were sequenced, since all the RNA that had been isolated was reverse transcribed. Profiling relied on immunoSEQ multiplex PCR, and the TCRdb table lists in-frame clones only, not all of them. Here the sample spans over 300,000 clones, 7.5% to 9% being singletons. This specimen belongs to a study of beta chain features in type 1 diabetes.

The rearrangement joins TRBV29-1 to TRBJ2-3; possible D gene TRBD2, 5 bases. The TCR sequence derives from a woman under 30 in good health. The specimen was central memory CD4+ T cells from blood. CDR3 DNA sequence: TGCAGCGTTGTGTTCGGGAACCAAGATACGCAGTATTTT. Encoded protein: CSVVFGNQDTQYF.